This TCR beta chain originates from a study of beta chain features in type 1 diabetes. Study as a whole: No patient-donor differences in age, gender, total cells or subset yield.

Details on this clone: Its antigen is unidentified.

The sequenced template was cDNA made from the entire isolated RNA. Using immunoSEQ multiplex PCR, the repertoire was profiled, and TCRdb retains in-frame clones only, with some absent. Of 200,000 to 300,000 clones in the sample, approximately 10% were seen once. Study-wide points: Type 1 diabetes patients showed a moderate but significant shortening of TCRB CDR3s in all four CD4+ subsets. Still unanswered here is whether HLA type influences TCRB rearrangement.

This CDR3 has 14 residues. Trimming removed 8 bases from V and 1 base from J, with 14 bases in between. In germline, CDR1 is MNHNS, CDR2 SASEGT. This TCR derives from a man aged 30 to 45 with type 1 diabetes. This chain uses TRBV6-1 with TRBJ2-5; D remains ambiguous. Sequencing was done on a sample of naive CD4+ T cells from blood. The CDR3 DNA reads TGTGCCAGCCGGTCTGAGGCAGCCCAAGAGACCCAGTACTTC. This encodes CASRSEAAQETQYF.